The clone carrying this T cell receptor beta chain appeared a few times. What it recognizes is unknown. With template switching, a universal primer site was added, and the cDNA carried unique molecular identifiers. TCRdb re-called the 5' RACE reads through MiXCR, storing one row per CDR3 protein. The table lists about 530,000 distinct CDR3 sequences, about 16% of them singletons, with 0.44% in the top ten. The CDR3 is 13 residues long. This specimen comes from a study of identical twins. The study's findings and limits: Researchers reported weaker excess twin sharing in beta out-of-frame sequences.

The sample was also reused in another study, on yellow fever vaccine responses in identical twins.

The V and J genes are TRBV21-1 and TRBJ2-7. TRBV21-1 is assigned pseudogene status. Sequencing used CD4+ T cells sorted from blood. The receptor comes from a woman between 18 and 30 years old in good health. In nucleotides, the CDR3 is TGTGCCAGCAGCAAAGCGCCGGCCTACGAGCAGTACTTC. Protein: CASSKAPAYEQYF.